The clone carrying this T cell receptor (beta chain) was seen once. This sample is drawn from a study of cytomegalovirus exposure and HLA in healthy donors. Sequenced by immunoSEQ multiplex PCR; TCRdb stores in-frame clones only, minus some. This table has about 220,000 clones, 75% to 95% appearing once. V was clipped by 6 bases and J by 8 bases; unmatched bases: 6. Looked up from germline, CDR1 is MDHEN and CDR2 is SYDVKM. This CDR3 has 14 amino acids. The TCR sequence derives from a woman in her late teens or twenties in good health and CMV-seronegative. The chain carries TRBV28 and TRBJ2-1, with 11 bases aligning to TRBD2. Sequencing was carried out using PBMCs. The CDR3 bases are TGTGCCAGCAGAACTAGCGGGAGCAATCATGAGCAGTTCTTC. This gives the protein CASRTSGSNHEQFF.